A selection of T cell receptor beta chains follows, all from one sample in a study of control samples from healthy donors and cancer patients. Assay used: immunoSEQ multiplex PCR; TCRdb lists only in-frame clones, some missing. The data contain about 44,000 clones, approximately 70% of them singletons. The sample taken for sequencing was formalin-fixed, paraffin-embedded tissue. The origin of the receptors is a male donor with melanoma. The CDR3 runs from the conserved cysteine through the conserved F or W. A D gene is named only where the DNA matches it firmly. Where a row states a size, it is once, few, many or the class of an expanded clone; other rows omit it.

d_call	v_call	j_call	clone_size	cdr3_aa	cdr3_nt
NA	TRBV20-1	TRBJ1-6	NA	CSASRGGAGSPLHF	TGCAGTGCTAGTCGCGGAGGGGCAGGCTCACCCCTCCACTTT
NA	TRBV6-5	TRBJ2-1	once	CASSYRGAGNEQFF	TGTGCCAGCAGTTATCGAGGGGCCGGCAATGAGCAGTTCTTC
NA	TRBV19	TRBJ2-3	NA	CASRPLVGISDTQYF	TGTGCCAGTAGACCGTTGGTGGGCATCTCAGATACGCAGTATTTT
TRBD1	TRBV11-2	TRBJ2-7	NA	CASSLVFRTGSYEQYF	TGTGCCAGCAGCTTAGTCTTCCGGACAGGGAGCTACGAGCAGTACTTC
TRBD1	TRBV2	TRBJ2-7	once	CASSGTASYEQYF	TGTGCCAGCAGCGGGACAGCCTCCTACGAGCAGTACTTC
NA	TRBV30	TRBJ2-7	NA	CAWSVGGVTTYEQYF	TGTGCCTGGAGTGTAGGGGGGGTAACCACCTACGAGCAGTACTTC
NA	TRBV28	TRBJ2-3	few	CASSFPGPSTDTQYF	TGTGCCAGCAGTTTCCCGGGACCCAGCACAGATACGCAGTATTTT
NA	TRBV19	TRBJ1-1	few	CASSIQRMGTEAFF	TGTGCCAGTAGTATACAGAGGATGGGCACTGAAGCTTTCTTT
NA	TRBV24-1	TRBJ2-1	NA	CATSDFAGPNNEQFF	TGTGCCACCAGTGATTTCGCGGGCCCGAACAATGAGCAGTTCTTC
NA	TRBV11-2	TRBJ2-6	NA	CASSFSGGANVLTF	TGTGCCAGCAGCTTTTCCGGTGGGGCCAACGTCCTGACTTTC
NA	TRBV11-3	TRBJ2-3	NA	CASSIPGGTDTQYF	TGTGCTAGCAGCATTCCGGGAGGCACAGATACGCAGTATTTT
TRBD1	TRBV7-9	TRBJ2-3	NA	CASSLPARDRFTDTQYF	TGTGCCAGCAGCTTACCGGCCCGGGACAGGTTCACAGATACGCAGTATTTT
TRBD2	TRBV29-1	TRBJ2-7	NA	CSVASAGVSYEQYF	TGCAGCGTCGCCTCCGCGGGAGTATCGTACGAGCAGTACTTC
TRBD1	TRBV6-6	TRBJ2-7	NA	CASSYPDRGWYEQYF	TGTGCCAGCAGTTACCCGGACAGGGGGTGGTACGAGCAGTACTTC
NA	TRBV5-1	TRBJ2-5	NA	CASSQHRDGQETQYF	TGCGCCAGCAGCCAGCACCGGGACGGCCAAGAGACCCAGTACTTC
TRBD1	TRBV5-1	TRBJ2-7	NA	CASSLVTGTASYEQYF	TGCGCCAGCAGCTTGGTTACCGGGACAGCTTCCTACGAGCAGTACTTC
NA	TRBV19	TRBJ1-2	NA	CASRDEAYGYTF	TGTGCCAGTAGGGACGAAGCCTATGGCTACACCTTC
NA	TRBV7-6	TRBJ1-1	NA	CASSLLPLRPENTEAFF	TGTGCCAGCAGCTTACTCCCGTTGAGACCTGAGAACACTGAAGCTTTCTTT
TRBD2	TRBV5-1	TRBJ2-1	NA	CASSLGGSNEQFF	TGCGCCAGCAGTCTAGGCGGGAGCAATGAGCAGTTCTTC
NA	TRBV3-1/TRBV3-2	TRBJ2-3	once	CASTPGGGTDTQYF	TGTGCCAGCACTCCGGGTGGAGGCACAGATACGCAGTATTTT
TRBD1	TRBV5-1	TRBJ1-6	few	CASSSYQGGESPLHF	TGCGCCAGCAGCTCTTATCAGGGGGGAGAATCGCCCCTCCACTTT
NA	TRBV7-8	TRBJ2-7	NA	CASSQLARNKQYF	TGTGCCAGCAGCCAATTAGCGCGTAACAAGCAGTACTTC
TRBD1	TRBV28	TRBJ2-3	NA	CASSMAGGGSDTQYF	TGTGCCAGCAGTATGGCAGGGGGTGGCTCAGATACGCAGTATTTT
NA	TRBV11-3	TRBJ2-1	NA	CASSPGRTNNEQFF	TGTGCCAGCAGCCCCGGGAGAACGAACAATGAGCAGTTCTTC
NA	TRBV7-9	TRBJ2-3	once	CASSLGATDTQYF	TGTGCCAGCAGCTTGGGAGCCACAGATACGCAGTATTTT
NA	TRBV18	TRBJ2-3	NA	CASSPARGASAINF	TGTGCCAGCTCACCCGCCCGTGGGGCTAGCGCCATCAATTTT
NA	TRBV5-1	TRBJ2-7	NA	CASSSGASPWEQYF	TGCGCCAGCAGCTCTGGGGCCTCCCCATGGGAGCAGTACTTC